The sequence of this T cell receptor (beta chain) was determined in a study of T-cell reconstitution after alpha-beta-depleted transplantation in children (dated by TCRdb to the mid-2010s). With respect to the entire study: Using TCR repertoire profiling, the study followed T-cell immune reconstitution in a quantitative way in children after TCRalphabeta/CD19-depleted allogeneic hematopoietic cell transplantation.

The receptor library was made with PCR. TCRdb lists the instrument as Illumina HiSeq 2500. TCR library preparation used molecular barcoding, with unique molecular identifiers applied to normalize quantification of the TCRbeta repertoire. In TCRdb, the public reads were trimmed at Q25 with fastp and aligned with MiXCR, with productive beta chains retained. Rows are combined by CDR3 protein, so each entry shows the most common genes and DNA. This sample is represented by just over 950,000 distinct CDR3 sequences; about 29% of them were singletons. The ten largest clonotypes hold around 30% of the sample. This clonotype was seen only a few times. Its target antigen remains unknown. No base qualities exist here, and no much larger clone lies one base off it. Sample treatment or condition, as interpreted from the label and publication: allogeneic hematopoietic cell transplantation with graft depleted of TCRalphabeta T cells and CD19 B cells. Transplant recipients were children who received TCRalphabeta/CD19-depleted allogeneic hematopoietic cell grafts.

Results the study describes overall, beyond this receptor: In some patients, the high TCRbeta diversity seen at day 60 was put down to recipient T cells and intrathymic progenitors that had survived conditioning. The apparently early alphabetaT-cell count recovery about two months after transplant was reportedly dependent on only several hundred rapidly expanded clones derived from non-depleted graft cells. The frequencies of hyperexpanded clones fell over the following months, and after one year, T-cell counts and TCRbeta diversity were mostly attributed to newly produced T cells.

From the germline V gene, CDR1 is SGHAT and CDR2 is FQNNGV. The CDR3 has 11 amino acids, counting the end cysteine and phenylalanine. The sequence is cut down to CDR3 DNA, 33 bases in frame from base 1. The V end loses 5 bases and the J end loses 4 bases, and a stretch of 6 bases separates them. This sequence originates from a boy younger than two who had a stem cell transplant for SCID, so the T cells may come from the graft donor. The material sequenced was PBMCs, mostly from graft donor cells, taken 360 days after TCRalphabeta/CD19-depleted stem cell transplant. This chain joins TRBV11-2 to TRBJ2-7; the D gene remains uncertain. The DNA sequence is given as TGTGCCAGCAGCCAACAGTACGAGCAGTACTTC. Its protein product is CASSQQYEQYF.